This passage covers 10 T cell receptor beta chains from one sample sequenced in a study of blood T cell repertoires in COVID-19. Sequencing used immunoSEQ multiplex PCR; TCRdb keeps in-frame clones, though not all of them. This repertoire shows about 170,000 clones, approximately 86% found once; its top ten account for 5.5% to 7%. The sequenced sample was peripheral blood. The receptors originated from a man between 50 and 59 years old with active or convalescent COVID-19.

The chain joins TRBV7-2 to TRBJ1-3; 8 bases are shared with TRBD1. This CDR3 has 15 residues. Trimming cost V 8 bases and J 4 bases; bases outside gene matches: 10. Germline CDR1 and CDR2: SGHTA and FQGNSA. The CDR3 loop reads CASVWTGMGGNTIYF. As DNA, the CDR3 is TGTGCCAGCGTCTGGACAGGGATGGGAGGAAACACCATATATTTT. The variable domain in full, with the rest retrieved from reference TRBV7-2 and TRBJ1-3, is GAGVSQSPSNKVTEKGKDVELRCDPISGHTALYWYRQSLGQGLEFLIYFQGNSAPDKSGLPSDRFSAERTGGSVSTLTIQRTQQEDSAVYLCASVWTGMGGNTIYFGEGSWLTVV.

J is TRBJ1-6 and V is TRBV7-9; D not certain. Germline V gene sequence: CDR1 SEHNR, CDR2 FQNEAQ (reference sequence). The germline V and J ends were trimmed by 5 bases and 6 bases, with 14 bases remaining between them. The length of the CDR3 is 15 residues. CDR3 nucleotide sequence: TGTGCCAGCAGCCAAGATCACAGATCTAATTCACCCCTCCACTTT. Encoded protein: CASSQDHRSNSPLHF.

This sequence joins TRBV5-1 and TRBJ1-1, with 10 bases identical to TRBD1. This CDR3 contains 16 residues. V trimming: 4 bases; J trimming: 6 bases; junction bases outside the gene matches: 12. Germline lookup yields CDR1 SGHRS and CDR2 YFSETQ. The CDR3 DNA reads as TGCGCCAGCAGCAGATCCGGGACAGGGGCTGGGGCTGAAGCTTTCTTT. Translated: CASSRSGTGAGAEAFF.

This clone was picked up one time. Relative to the germline gene, one junction end is altered; a read error may explain this. The V call is TRBV7-7, the J call TRBJ2-3, with D maybe TRBD1 (5 bases). The V gene's germline CDR1 is SSHAT and CDR2 FNYEAQ (reference sequence). The CDR3 is 12 amino acids. CDR3 protein: CASSSGIDTQYF. In DNA, the CDR3 is TGTGCTAGCAGCTCAGGGATAGATACGCAGTATTTT.

V gene TRBV2 combines with J gene TRBJ1-1, with TRBD1 identical over 7 bases. The trim removed 7 bases at V and 1 base at J, leaving 9 bases unmatched. The CDR3 length is 15 residues. In germline, CDR1 is SNHLY, CDR2 FYNNEI. CDR3 nucleotide sequence: TGTGCCAGCACAACAACGGGACAGCCGAACACTGAAGCTTTCTTT. It encodes CASTTTGQPNTEAFF. The full variable domain, in which reference TRBV2 and TRBJ1-1 provide the parts outside the CDR3, is EPEVTQTPSHQVTQMGQEVILRCVPISNHLYFYWYRQILGQKVEFLVSFYNNEISEKSEIFDDQFSVERPDGSNFTLKIRSTKLEDSAMYFCASTTTGQPNTEAFFGQGTRLTVV.

The chain uses TRBV28 and TRBJ1-1; a weak D match, TRBD1 (5 bases). CDR1 and CDR2 (germline): MDHEN, SYDVKM. CDR3 length: 12 amino acids. V gave up 3 bases and J gave up 6 bases, with 8 bases separating them. The CDR3 region has the DNA TGTGCCAGCAGTTTTGGGGGGGCTGAAGCTTTCTTT. Its translation: CASSFGGAEAFF. The variable domain in full, with the rest retrieved from reference TRBV28 and TRBJ1-1, is DVKVTQSSRYLVKRTGEKVFLECVQDMDHENMFWYRQDPGLGLRLIYFSYDVKMKEKGDIPEGYSVSREKKERFSLILESASTNQTSMYLCASSFGGAEAFFGQGTRLTVV.

The chain combines TRBV18 with TRBJ2-1; possibly TRBD1 for D (5 bases). CDR3 length: 13 residues. The V gene's germline CDR1 is KGHSH and CDR2 LQKENI. V was pared by 5 bases and J by 5 bases, with 10 bases between. The CDR3 DNA is TGTGCCAGCTCAAGACAGCAGGACAATGAGCAGTTCTTC. It is translated as CASSRQQDNEQFF.

The chain carries TRBV5-1 and TRBJ2-1; 7 nucleotides align to TRBD1. The CDR3 sequence is 16 residues long. J was trimmed by 0 bases and V by 6 bases; bases with no gene match: 9. Germline lookup yields CDR1 SGHRS and CDR2 YFSETQ. The CDR3 sequence is CASTQGGGSSYNEQFF. DNA for the CDR3: TGCGCCAGCACCCAAGGGGGCGGTAGCTCCTACAATGAGCAGTTCTTC.

The chain's CDR3 is CATDRDNKNIQYF. In DNA, the CDR3 is TGTGCCACGGACCGGGACAACAAAAACATTCAGTACTTC. V usage is TRBV6-5 and J usage is TRBJ2-4; tentative D call: TRBD1 (6 bases). Germline CDR1 and CDR2: MNHEY and SVGAGI. CDR3 length equals 13 residues. The V and J ends lost 10 bases and 3 bases respectively, with 13 bases between them.

The chain couples TRBV6-4 to TRBJ2-3; 8 nucleotides match TRBD2. The CDR3 has 14 amino acids. V lost 2 bases, J lost 4 bases, and 2 bases stayed unmatched. The germline V gene has CDR1 MRHNA and CDR2 SNTAGT. CDR3 DNA sequence: TGTGCCAGCAGTGACCGAGCGGGGGCAGATACGCAGTATTTT. Residues: CASSDRAGADTQYF.